The 14 T cell receptor beta chains below all came from one sample that was sequenced in a study of CD8 T cells in ankylosing spondylitis. TCRdb processed the 5' RACE reads anew with MiXCR; each CDR3 protein has one entry. In the table there are about 750,000 distinct CDR3 sequences, roughly 19% of which are singletons. For these receptors, no antigen is known. Broader study findings: A TCR beta motif of roughly 8 highly homologous variants appeared characteristic of ankylosing spondylitis blood.

Sequences were obtained from blood, either unsorted or a sorted T cell fraction (not recorded which). The receptor set was obtained from a male donor with ankylosing spondylitis.

The CDR3 DNA is TGTGCCAGCAGCCGTAGGGGGACAGGGGAGAGGAACACTGAAGCTTTCTTT. It specifies CASSRRGTGERNTEAFF. This chain links TRBV6-1 with TRBJ1-1, with 10 bases matching TRBD1. Germline V gives CDR1 MNHNS, CDR2 SASEGT. J gave up 1 base and V 6 bases, and 11 bases lay outside the gene matches. The CDR3 sequence is 17 residues long.

This chain links TRBV6-5 with TRBJ2-4, with 11 bases aligning to TRBD1. CDR1 and CDR2 (germline): MNHEY, SVGAGI. V lost 0 bases, J lost 6 bases, and 7 bases stayed unmatched. The CDR3 is made up of 17 amino acids. CDR3 DNA: TGTGCCAGCAGTTACTCGAAGCCGGACAGGGGGCTAAACATTCAGTACTTC. Its protein is CASSYSKPDRGLNIQYF.

The chain has TRBV3-1 and TRBJ1-1; possible D gene TRBD1, 5 bases. Trimming cost V 0 bases and J 10 bases, with 12 bases left between them. The CDR3 loop spans 13 amino acids. Per germline, CDR1 LGHDT and CDR2 YNNKEL (reference sequence). DNA of the CDR3: TGTGCCAGCAGCCAAGATGGGACGGGCGGAGCTTTCTTT. Its protein product is CASSQDGTGGAFF.

There are a few counts of this clonotype. The J gene is TRBJ1-1, the V gene TRBV7-9, with 9 bases identical to TRBD1. V lost 4 bases and J lost 2; bases outside the gene matches: 8. The germline gives CDR1 SEHNR, CDR2 FQNEAQ (reference sequence). The CDR3 has 16 amino acids. The CDR3 loop reads CASSSTGTGLNTEAFF. The CDR3 DNA reads as TGTGCCAGCAGCTCGACCGGGACAGGGCTCAACACTGAAGCTTTCTTT.

The chain has TRBV6-1 and TRBJ1-4, with a possible D match to TRBD1 (6 bases). The V gene lost 6 bases and the J gene lost 3 bases, with 14 bases spanning the gap. CDR3 size: 15 residues. Germline V CDR1 and CDR2: MNHNS, SASEGT. CDR3 DNA: TGTGCCAGCAGCGCCGGGGGCAAGGCTAATGAAAAACTGTTTTTT. Translating gives CASSAGGKANEKLFF.

On this clonotype itself: Mismatch with germline at one junction end may stem from a read error. V gene TRBV7-7 combines with J gene TRBJ2-2, with D perhaps TRBD1 (6 bases). Germline CDR1 is SSHAT and CDR2 is FNYEAQ (reference sequence). This CDR3 is 13 amino acids long. The CDR3: CASSKDSTGELFF. The CDR3 DNA is TGTGCTAGCAGCAAGGACAGCACCGGGGAGCTGTTTTTT. The complete variable domain, with remaining parts taken from reference TRBV7-7 and TRBJ2-2, reads GAGVSQSPRYKVTKRGQDVTLRCDPISSHATLYWYQQALGQGPEFLTYFNYEAQPDKSGLPSDRFSAERPEGSISTLTIQRTEQRDSAMYRCASSKDSTGELFFGEGSRLTVL.

The chain links TRBV29-1 to TRBJ2-3; the D gene could be TRBD1 or TRBD2 (5 bases each). There are 12 residues in the CDR3. CDR1 and CDR2 (germline): SQVTM, ANQGSEA. Trimming left V 4 bases short and J 6 bases short, with 11 bases between. CDR3 sequence: CSVGWGIDTQYF. For the CDR3, the DNA is TGCAGCGTTGGCTGGGGGATTGATACGCAGTATTTT.

This rearrangement joins TRBV9 to TRBJ2-1, with 11 bases lining up with TRBD1. The V gene end was trimmed by 4 bases and the J gene end by 2 bases; junction bases not matched to a gene: 8. The CDR3 consists of 17 residues. In germline, CDR1 is SGDLS, CDR2 YYNGEE. The CDR3 nucleotides read TGTGCCAGCAGCCCAACCCCGGGACAGGGGGCCTACAATGAGCAGTTCTTC. The encoded protein is CASSPTPGQGAYNEQFF.

V gene TRBV3-1 combines with J gene TRBJ2-2, with D perhaps assigned TRBD1 or TRBD2 (5 bases each). The CDR3 runs 15 residues. Germline values: CDR1 LGHDT, CDR2 YNNKEL (reference sequence). V was cut by 6 bases and J by 3 bases, with 14 bases left in between. The CDR3 DNA reads TGTGCCAGCAGGGGACGGGGCAGAGACACCGGGGAGCTGTTTTTT. As protein: CASRGRGRDTGELFF.

A few counts support this clonotype. This chain uses TRBV29-1 with TRBJ1-1; no clear D gene. Trimming took off 6 bases at V and 8 bases at J, with 16 bases between the two ends. Germline CDR1 is SQVTM and CDR2 is ANQGSEA. CDR3 length: 12 amino acids. DNA for the CDR3: TGCAGCGTCCCGGGCGCCTCGGGGGAAGCTTTCTTT. Its protein is CSVPGASGEAFF.

The chain has TRBV6-5 and TRBJ2-1; 7 nucleotides align to TRBD1. Trimming at V came to 3 bases and at J to 6 bases, leaving 5 bases not matched to a gene. This CDR3 contains 14 residues. Germline CDR1 MNHEY, CDR2 SVGAGI. The CDR3 loop reads CASSYHDRVNEQFF. For the CDR3, the DNA is TGTGCCAGCAGTTATCACGACAGGGTCAATGAGCAGTTCTTC.

This chain links TRBV5-1 with TRBJ2-2, with 8 bases identical to TRBD2. Germline V gene sequence: CDR1 SGHRS, CDR2 YFSETQ. This CDR3 spans 16 amino acids. Trimming at V came to 5 bases and at J to 4 bases, leaving 10 bases not matched to a gene. In DNA form, the CDR3 reads TGCGCCAGCAGAGAAGAGCGGGGGCCTGCCACCGGGGAGCTGTTTTTT. Its translation is CASREERGPATGELFF.

V and J are TRBV20-1 and TRBJ1-1; no clear D. The germline V and J ends were trimmed by 1 base and 1 base, with 4 bases remaining between them. This CDR3 spans 12 amino acids. From germline, CDR1 is DFQATT and CDR2 SNEGSKA (reference sequence). The CDR3: CSARAPNTEAFF. The CDR3 DNA is TGCAGTGCTAGAGCCCCGAACACTGAAGCTTTCTTT.

This clonotype was detected many times. This chain uses TRBV5-1 with TRBJ1-1; possibly TRBD1 for D (6 bases). The V and J ends lost 1 base and 0 bases respectively, with 13 bases between them. Per germline, CDR1 SGHRS and CDR2 YFSETQ. CDR3 size: 16 residues. CDR3 residues: CASSLTGGDMNTEAFF. For the CDR3, the DNA is TGCGCCAGCAGCTTGACCGGCGGGGACATGAACACTGAAGCTTTCTTT.